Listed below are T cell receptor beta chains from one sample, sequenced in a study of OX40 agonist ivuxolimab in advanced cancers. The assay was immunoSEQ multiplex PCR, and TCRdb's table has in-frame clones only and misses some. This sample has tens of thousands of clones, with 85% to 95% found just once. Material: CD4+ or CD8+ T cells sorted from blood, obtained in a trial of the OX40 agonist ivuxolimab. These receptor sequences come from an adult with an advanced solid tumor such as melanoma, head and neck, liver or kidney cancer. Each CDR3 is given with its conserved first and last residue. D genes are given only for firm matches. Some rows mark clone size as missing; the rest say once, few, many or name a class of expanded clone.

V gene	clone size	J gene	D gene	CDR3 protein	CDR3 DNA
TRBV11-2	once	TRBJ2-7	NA	CASSPGTLYEQYF	TGTGCCAGCAGCCCCGGGACTCTCTACGAGCAGTACTTC
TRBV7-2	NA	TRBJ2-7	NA	CASSLEAVSYEQYF	TGTGCCAGCAGCTTAGAGGCGGTTTCCTACGAGCAGTACTTC
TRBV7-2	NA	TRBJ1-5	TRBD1	CASSLAGQALNQPQHF	TGTGCCAGCAGCTTAGCGGGACAGGCCCTCAATCAGCCCCAGCATTTT
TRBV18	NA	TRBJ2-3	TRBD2	CASSDLAGGPTDTQYF	TGTGCCAGCTCGGATCTAGCGGGAGGGCCCACAGATACGCAGTATTTT
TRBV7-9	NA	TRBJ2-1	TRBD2	CASSPGLGMNEQFF	TGTGCCAGCAGCCCCGGACTAGGAATGAATGAGCAGTTCTTC
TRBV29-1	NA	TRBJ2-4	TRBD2	CSAGGGTSFPIQYF	TGCAGCGCAGGAGGAGGGACTAGCTTCCCCATTCAGTACTTC
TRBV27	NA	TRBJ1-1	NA	CASSRRRDVEAFF	TGTGCCAGCAGCCGGCGGCGGGACGTTGAAGCTTTCTTT
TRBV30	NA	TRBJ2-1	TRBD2	CARRELAGYNEQFF	TGTGCCCGCCGAGAGCTAGCGGGGTACAATGAGCAGTTCTTC
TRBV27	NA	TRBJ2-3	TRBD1	CASSLWGRGQGDTQYF	TGTGCCAGCAGTTTATGGGGCAGGGGGCAAGGTGATACGCAGTATTTT
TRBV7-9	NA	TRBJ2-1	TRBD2	CASSSAGGLAYYNEQFF	TGTGCCAGCAGCTCGGCGGGGGGACTAGCGTACTACAATGAGCAGTTCTTC
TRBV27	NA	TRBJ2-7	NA	CASSRGWTYEQYF	TGTGCCAGCAGTAGGGGCTGGACCTACGAGCAGTACTTC
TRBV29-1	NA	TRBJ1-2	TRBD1	CSVDRLGFYDGGYTF	TGCAGCGTGGACAGGCTCGGCTTCTATGACGGTGGCTACACCTTC
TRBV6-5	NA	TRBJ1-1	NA	CASSYPTQGRTEAFF	TGTGCCAGCAGTTACCCAACCCAGGGGCGAACTGAAGCTTTCTTT
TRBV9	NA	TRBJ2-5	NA	CASSGGWPEETQYF	TGTGCCAGCAGCGGTGGGTGGCCCGAAGAGACCCAGTACTTC
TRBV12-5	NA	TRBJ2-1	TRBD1	CASEGANEQFF	TGTGCTAGTGAGGGGGCCAATGAGCAGTTCTTC
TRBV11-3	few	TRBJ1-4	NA	CASSFGRRSATNEKLFF	TGTGCCAGCAGCTTTGGACGGCGATCTGCAACTAATGAAAAACTGTTTTTT
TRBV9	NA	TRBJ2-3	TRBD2	CASSPGLVGTDTQYF	TGTGCCAGCAGCCCGGGACTAGTTGGCACAGATACGCAGTATTTT
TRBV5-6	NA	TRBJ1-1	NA	CASSLASRQGEAFF	TGTGCCAGCAGCTTGGCCTCCCGCCAGGGTGAAGCTTTCTTT
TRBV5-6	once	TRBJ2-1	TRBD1	CASSLGTGYNEQFF	TGTGCCAGCAGCTTGGGGACAGGGTACAATGAGCAGTTCTTC
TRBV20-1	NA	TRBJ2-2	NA	CSAKLNGELFF	TGCAGTGCTAAGTTGAACGGGGAGCTGTTTTTT
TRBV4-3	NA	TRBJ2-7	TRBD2	CASSRDPSGYYEQYF	TGCGCCAGCAGCCGAGACCCTAGCGGGTACTACGAGCAGTACTTC
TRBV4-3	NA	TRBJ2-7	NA	CASSRGYEQYF	TGCGCCAGCAGCCGAGGCTACGAGCAGTACTTC
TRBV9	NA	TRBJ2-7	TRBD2	CASSVGLAGGGPEQYF	TGTGCCAGCAGCGTAGGCTTGGCGGGAGGGGGTCCAGAGCAGTACTTC
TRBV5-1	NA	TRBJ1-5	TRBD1	CASSLQGFNQPQHF	TGCGCCAGCAGCTTACAGGGGTTCAATCAGCCCCAGCATTTT
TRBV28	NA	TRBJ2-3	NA	CASSTHRKTSTDTQYF	TGTGCCAGCAGTACGCACAGGAAGACTAGCACAGATACGCAGTATTTT
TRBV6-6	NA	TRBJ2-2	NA	CASSYRGTINTGELFF	TGTGCCAGCAGTTACCGAGGGACAATTAACACCGGGGAGCTGTTTTTT
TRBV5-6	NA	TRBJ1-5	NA	CASSFGQLDQPQHF	TGTGCCAGCAGCTTCGGGCAGCTCGATCAGCCCCAGCATTTT
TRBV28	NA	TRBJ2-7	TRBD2	CASRRPLGLAASYEQYF	TGTGCCAGCCGTCGCCCCTTGGGACTAGCGGCCTCCTACGAGCAGTACTTC
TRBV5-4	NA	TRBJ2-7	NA	CASSLGPPTGEQYF	TGTGCCAGCAGCTTGGGGCCACCTACGGGGGAGCAGTACTTC
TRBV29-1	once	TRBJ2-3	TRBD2	CSVTTSGRTDTQYF	TGCAGCGTGACGACTAGCGGGAGGACAGATACGCAGTATTTT
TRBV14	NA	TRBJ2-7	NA	CASSQAPGGLDEQYF	TGTGCCAGCAGCCAAGCCCCAGGGGGGTTAGACGAGCAGTACTTC
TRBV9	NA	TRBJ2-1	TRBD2	CASSDLGGSYEQFF	TGTGCCAGCAGTGACCTGGGCGGGAGCTATGAGCAGTTCTTC
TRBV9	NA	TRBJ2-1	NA	CASSVEAYNEQFF	TGTGCCAGCAGCGTGGAAGCCTACAATGAGCAGTTCTTC
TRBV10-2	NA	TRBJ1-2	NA	CASSEHGLNYGYTF	TGCGCCAGCAGTGAGCACGGTCTCAACTATGGCTACACCTTC
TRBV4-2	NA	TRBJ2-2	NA	CASSQGTTGELFF	TGTGCCAGCAGCCAAGGTACGACCGGGGAGCTGTTTTTT
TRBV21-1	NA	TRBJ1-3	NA	CASSNRTDGRNTIYF	TGTGCCAGCAGCAACCGAACGGACGGGAGAAACACCATATATTTT
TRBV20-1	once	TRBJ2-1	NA	CSGSLNNEQFF	TGCAGCGGGTCCCTAAACAATGAGCAGTTCTTC
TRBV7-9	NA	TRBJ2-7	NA	CASSLPGFPEQYF	TGTGCCAGCAGCCTTCCCGGGTTCCCCGAGCAGTACTTC
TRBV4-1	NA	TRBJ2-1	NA	CASSQDPQHDEQFF	TGCGCCAGCAGCCAAGACCCCCAACACGATGAGCAGTTCTTC
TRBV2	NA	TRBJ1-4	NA	CASSDTFATNEKLFF	TGTGCCAGCAGCGACACATTCGCAACTAATGAAAAACTGTTTTTT
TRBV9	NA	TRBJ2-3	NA	CASSVGVRTSADTQYF	TGTGCCAGCAGCGTAGGGGTTCGGACTTCAGCGGATACGCAGTATTTT
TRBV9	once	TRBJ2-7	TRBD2	CASSGRAGGPIYEQYF	TGTGCCAGCAGCGGCAGAGCGGGAGGGCCGATCTACGAGCAGTACTTC
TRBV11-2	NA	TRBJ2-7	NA	CASSSSYEQYF	TGTGCCAGCAGCTCCAGCTACGAGCAGTACTTC
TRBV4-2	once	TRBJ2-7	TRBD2	CASSQGSGTVEQYF	TGTGCCAGCAGCCAGGGTAGCGGGACGGTCGAGCAGTACTTC
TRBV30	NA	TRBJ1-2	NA	CAWGEGSGNYGYTF	TGTGCCTGGGGCGAGGGGTCGGGAAACTATGGCTACACCTTC
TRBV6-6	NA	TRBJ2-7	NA	CASSPNSYEQYF	TGTGCCAGCAGCCCTAACTCCTACGAGCAGTACTTC
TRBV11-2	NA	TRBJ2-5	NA	CASSLVFSDLEETQYF	TGTGCCAGCAGCTTAGTGTTTAGCGACTTGGAGGAGACCCAGTACTTC
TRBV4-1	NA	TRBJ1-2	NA	CASSQDRGSSPGGYTF	TGCGCCAGCAGCCAAGATCGCGGCAGCTCCCCTGGAGGCTACACCTTC
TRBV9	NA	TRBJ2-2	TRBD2	CASSSLAGATGELFF	TGTGCCAGCAGCTCATTAGCGGGAGCCACCGGGGAGCTGTTTTTT